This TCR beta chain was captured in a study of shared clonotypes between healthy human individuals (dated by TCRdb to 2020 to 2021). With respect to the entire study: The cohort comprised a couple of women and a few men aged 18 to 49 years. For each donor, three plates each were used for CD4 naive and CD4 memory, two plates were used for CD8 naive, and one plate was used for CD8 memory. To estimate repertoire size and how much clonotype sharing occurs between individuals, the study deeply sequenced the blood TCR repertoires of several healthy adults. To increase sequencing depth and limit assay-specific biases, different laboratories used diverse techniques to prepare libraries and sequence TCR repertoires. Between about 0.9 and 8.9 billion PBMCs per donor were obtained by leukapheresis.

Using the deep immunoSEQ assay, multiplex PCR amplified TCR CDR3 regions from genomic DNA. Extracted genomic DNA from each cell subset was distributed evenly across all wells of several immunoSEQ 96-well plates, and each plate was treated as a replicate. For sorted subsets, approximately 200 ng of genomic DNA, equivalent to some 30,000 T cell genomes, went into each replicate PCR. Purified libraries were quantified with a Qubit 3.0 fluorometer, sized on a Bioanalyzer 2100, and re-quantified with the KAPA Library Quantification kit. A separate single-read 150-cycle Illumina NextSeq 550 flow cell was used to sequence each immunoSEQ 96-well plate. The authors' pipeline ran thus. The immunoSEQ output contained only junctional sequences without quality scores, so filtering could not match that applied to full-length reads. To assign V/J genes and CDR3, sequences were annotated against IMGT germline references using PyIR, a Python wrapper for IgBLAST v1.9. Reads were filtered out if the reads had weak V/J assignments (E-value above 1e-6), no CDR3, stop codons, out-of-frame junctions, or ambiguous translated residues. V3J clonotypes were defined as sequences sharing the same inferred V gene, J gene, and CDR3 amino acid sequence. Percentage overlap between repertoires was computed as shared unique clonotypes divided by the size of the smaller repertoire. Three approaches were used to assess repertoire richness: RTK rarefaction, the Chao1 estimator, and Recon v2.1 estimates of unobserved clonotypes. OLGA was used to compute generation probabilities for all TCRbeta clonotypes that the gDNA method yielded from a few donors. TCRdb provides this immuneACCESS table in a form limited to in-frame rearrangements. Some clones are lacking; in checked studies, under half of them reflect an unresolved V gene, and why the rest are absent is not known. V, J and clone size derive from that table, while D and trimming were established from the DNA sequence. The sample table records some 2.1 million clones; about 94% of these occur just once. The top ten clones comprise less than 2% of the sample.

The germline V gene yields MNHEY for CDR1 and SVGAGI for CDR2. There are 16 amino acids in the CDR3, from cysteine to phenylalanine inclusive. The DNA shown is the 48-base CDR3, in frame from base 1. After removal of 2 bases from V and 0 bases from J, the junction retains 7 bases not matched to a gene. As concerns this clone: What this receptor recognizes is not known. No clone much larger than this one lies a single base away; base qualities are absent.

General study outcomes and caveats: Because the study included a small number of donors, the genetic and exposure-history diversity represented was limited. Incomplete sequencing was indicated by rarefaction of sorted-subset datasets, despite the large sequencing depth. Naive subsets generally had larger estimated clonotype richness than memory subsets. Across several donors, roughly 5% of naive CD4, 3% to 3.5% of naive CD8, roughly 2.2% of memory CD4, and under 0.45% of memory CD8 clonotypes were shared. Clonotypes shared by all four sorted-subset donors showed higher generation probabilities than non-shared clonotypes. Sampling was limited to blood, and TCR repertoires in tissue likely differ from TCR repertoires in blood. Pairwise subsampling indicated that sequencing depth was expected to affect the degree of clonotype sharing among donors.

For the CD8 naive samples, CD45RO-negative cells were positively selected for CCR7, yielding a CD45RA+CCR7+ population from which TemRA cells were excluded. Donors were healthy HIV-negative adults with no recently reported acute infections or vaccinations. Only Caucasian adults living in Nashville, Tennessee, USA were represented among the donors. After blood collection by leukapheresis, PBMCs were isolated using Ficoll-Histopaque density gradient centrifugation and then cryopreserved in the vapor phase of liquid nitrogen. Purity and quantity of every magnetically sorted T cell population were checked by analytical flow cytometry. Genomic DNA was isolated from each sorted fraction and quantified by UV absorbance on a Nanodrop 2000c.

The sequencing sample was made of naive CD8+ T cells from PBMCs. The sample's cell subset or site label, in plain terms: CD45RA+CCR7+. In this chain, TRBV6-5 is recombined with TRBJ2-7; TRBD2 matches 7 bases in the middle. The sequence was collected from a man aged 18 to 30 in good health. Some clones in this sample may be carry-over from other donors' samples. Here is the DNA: TGTGCCAGCAGTTACCTAGCGGCAAGCCCCTCCTACGAGCAGTACTTC. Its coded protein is CASSYLAASPSYEQYF.